These T cell receptor beta chains were read from a single sample in a study of shared clonotypes between healthy human individuals. Sequenced by immunoSEQ multiplex PCR; TCRdb stores in-frame clones only, minus some. This sample has under 600,000 clones, with 95% to 98% found just once. Sequencing input: naive CD8+ T cells sorted from blood. Source of these receptors: a man in his thirties or forties in good health. CDR3s include the opening cysteine and the closing phenylalanine or tryptophan. D genes are given only for firm matches. A clone size is listed for some rows: how often the clone was seen (once, few, many), or a class if it is expanded.

j_call: TRBJ1-1
cdr3_length: 15
d_call: TRBD1
clone_size: once
v_call: TRBV6-5
cdr3_nt: TGTGCCAGCAGTTACTCGAGGGGGCCGAACACTGAAGCTTTCTTT
cdr3_aa: CASSYSRGPNTEAFF

j_call: TRBJ1-1
cdr3_length: 13
d_call: .
clone_size: .
v_call: TRBV29-1
cdr3_nt: TGCAGCGTTGGGGACCTGTTGGACACTGAAGCTTTCTTT
cdr3_aa: CSVGDLLDTEAFF

j_call: TRBJ1-4
cdr3_length: 15
d_call: .
clone_size: .
v_call: TRBV4-1
cdr3_nt: TGCGCCAGCAGCCAAGCCCTCCGACAGCTAGAAAAACTGTTTTTT
cdr3_aa: CASSQALRQLEKLFF

j_call: TRBJ2-5
cdr3_length: 14
d_call: .
clone_size: once
v_call: TRBV21-1
cdr3_nt: TGTGCCAGCAGCAGAGAGAAGTACCAAGAGACCCAGTACTTC
cdr3_aa: CASSREKYQETQYF

j_call: TRBJ2-5
cdr3_length: 14
d_call: .
clone_size: .
v_call: TRBV7-9
cdr3_nt: TGTGCCAGCAGCGACCCCCAGGGGTGGGAGACCCAGTACTTC
cdr3_aa: CASSDPQGWETQYF

j_call: TRBJ1-5
cdr3_length: 14
d_call: .
clone_size: .
v_call: TRBV6-5
cdr3_nt: TGTGCCAGCAGTTATGGGGGGCAGGGTCAGCCCCAGCATTTT
cdr3_aa: CASSYGGQGQPQHF

j_call: TRBJ2-7
cdr3_length: 15
d_call: .
clone_size: .
v_call: TRBV4-3
cdr3_nt: TGCGCCAGCAGCCAATTTCAGGGGCAATCCTACGAGCAGTACTTC
cdr3_aa: CASSQFQGQSYEQYF

j_call: TRBJ1-2
cdr3_length: 16
d_call: .
clone_size: .
v_call: TRBV9
cdr3_nt: TGTGCCAGCAGCCCGACCTACGGGACGGAACTCTATGGCTACACCTTC
cdr3_aa: CASSPTYGTELYGYTF

j_call: TRBJ2-1
cdr3_length: 16
d_call: .
clone_size: .
v_call: TRBV14
cdr3_nt: TGTGCCAGCAGCCAAGGTTTTGCAAGCTCCTACAATGAGCAGTTCTTC
cdr3_aa: CASSQGFASSYNEQFF

j_call: TRBJ2-1
cdr3_length: 15
d_call: TRBD2
clone_size: once
v_call: TRBV2
cdr3_nt: TGTGCCAGCAGTTCCGGACTAGCGGGCAACAATGAGCAGTTCTTC
cdr3_aa: CASSSGLAGNNEQFF

j_call: TRBJ2-1
cdr3_length: 17
d_call: .
clone_size: .
v_call: TRBV10-3
cdr3_nt: TGTGCCATCAGTGTACCTAGCGTGAGCCCTACCTACAATGAGCAGTTCTTC
cdr3_aa: CAISVPSVSPTYNEQFF

j_call: TRBJ2-3
cdr3_length: 15
d_call: TRBD2
clone_size: .
v_call: TRBV27
cdr3_nt: TGTGCCAGCAGACTACCTAGCGGAAGCACAGATACGCAGTATTTT
cdr3_aa: CASRLPSGSTDTQYF

j_call: TRBJ2-3
cdr3_length: 15
d_call: TRBD2
clone_size: .
v_call: TRBV7-2
cdr3_nt: TGTGCCAGCAGGATAGCGGGAGGGCCCCCAGATACGCAGTATTTT
cdr3_aa: CASRIAGGPPDTQYF

j_call: TRBJ2-7
cdr3_length: 15
d_call: TRBD2
clone_size: once
v_call: TRBV9
cdr3_nt: TGTGCCAGCAGCGTAGGTGGCGGGGGAGAGTACGAGCAGTACTTC
cdr3_aa: CASSVGGGGEYEQYF

j_call: TRBJ2-3
cdr3_length: 17
d_call: .
clone_size: .
v_call: TRBV29-1
cdr3_nt: TGCAGCGTTCTATGGCCAGTATACGAGGCTGGGACAGATACGCAGTATTTT
cdr3_aa: CSVLWPVYEAGTDTQYF

j_call: TRBJ2-1
cdr3_length: 15
d_call: .
clone_size: once
v_call: TRBV6-1
cdr3_nt: TGTGCCAGCAGTGAGATGGGGAGCTCCTACAATGAGCAGTTCTTC
cdr3_aa: CASSEMGSSYNEQFF

j_call: TRBJ2-1
cdr3_length: 15
d_call: .
clone_size: .
v_call: TRBV4-3
cdr3_nt: TGCGCCAGCAGCCAAGATCTCGGGAGAGCCTATGAGCAGTTCTTC
cdr3_aa: CASSQDLGRAYEQFF

j_call: TRBJ2-1
cdr3_length: 15
d_call: TRBD1
clone_size: once
v_call: TRBV28
cdr3_nt: TGTGCCAGCAGTTTTAGGACAGGGGTAGTGGATGAGCAGTTCTTC
cdr3_aa: CASSFRTGVVDEQFF

j_call: TRBJ2-7
cdr3_length: 15
d_call: TRBD1
clone_size: .
v_call: TRBV5-1
cdr3_nt: TGCGCCAGCAGCCCCAGTCGGACAGGGGACTACGAGCAGTACTTC
cdr3_aa: CASSPSRTGDYEQYF

j_call: TRBJ1-2
cdr3_length: 19
d_call: .
clone_size: .
v_call: TRBV7-6
cdr3_nt: TGTGCCAGCAGCCCAGAGGGTGGGAGGTACTACTCCGCTAACTATGGCTACACCTTC
cdr3_aa: CASSPEGGRYYSANYGYTF

j_call: TRBJ1-1
cdr3_length: 13
d_call: .
clone_size: .
v_call: TRBV7-8
cdr3_nt: TGTGCCAGCAGCGCCAGGTCGGGCCCTGAAGCTTTCTTT
cdr3_aa: CASSARSGPEAFF

j_call: TRBJ2-7
cdr3_length: 17
d_call: TRBD2
clone_size: .
v_call: TRBV9
cdr3_nt: TGTGCCAGCAGCGTAGGCTCAGCGGGAGGGCCCTCCTACGAGCAGTACTTC
cdr3_aa: CASSVGSAGGPSYEQYF

j_call: TRBJ2-2
cdr3_length: 14
d_call: TRBD1
clone_size: .
v_call: TRBV6-5
cdr3_nt: TGTGCCAGCAGTTACTCCCAGGGGGCCGGGGAGCTGTTTTTT
cdr3_aa: CASSYSQGAGELFF

j_call: TRBJ1-1
cdr3_length: 11
d_call: .
clone_size: .
v_call: TRBV28
cdr3_nt: TGTGCCGGTATACAGGGAACTGAAGCTTTCTTT
cdr3_aa: CAGIQGTEAFF

j_call: TRBJ2-3
cdr3_length: 14
d_call: TRBD2
clone_size: .
v_call: TRBV28
cdr3_nt: TGTGCCAGCAGTGAGGGAGGGTCCGCAGATACGCAGTATTTT
cdr3_aa: CASSEGGSADTQYF

j_call: TRBJ1-3
cdr3_length: 15
d_call: .
clone_size: .
v_call: TRBV4-1
cdr3_nt: TGCGCCAGCAGCCGGGACGGATCCTCTGGAAACACCATATATTTT
cdr3_aa: CASSRDGSSGNTIYF

j_call: TRBJ1-1
cdr3_length: 13
d_call: .
clone_size: once
v_call: TRBV27
cdr3_nt: TGTGCCAGCAGTTTTGGTGGGAACACTGAAGCTTTCTTT
cdr3_aa: CASSFGGNTEAFF

j_call: TRBJ2-2
cdr3_length: 14
d_call: .
clone_size: once
v_call: TRBV9
cdr3_nt: TGTGCCAGCAGCGTAGAAGGAAACACCGGGGAGCTGTTTTTT
cdr3_aa: CASSVEGNTGELFF

j_call: TRBJ2-7
cdr3_length: 11
d_call: .
clone_size: .
v_call: TRBV5-1
cdr3_nt: TGCGCCAGCAGCTTGTTCTACGAGCAGTACTTC
cdr3_aa: CASSLFYEQYF

j_call: TRBJ1-2
cdr3_length: 16
d_call: TRBD1
clone_size: .
v_call: TRBV4-1
cdr3_nt: TGCGCCAGCAGCCCGGAGGGGGCGATCGGGCCTTATGCCTACACCTTC
cdr3_aa: CASSPEGAIGPYAYTF

j_call: TRBJ2-6
cdr3_length: 20
d_call: .
clone_size: .
v_call: TRBV21-1
cdr3_nt: TGTGCCAGCAGCAAAAAGGTGACTCAGGTGTGTGGTTCTGGGGCCAACGTCCTGACTTTC
cdr3_aa: CASSKKVTQVCGSGANVLTF

j_call: TRBJ2-3
cdr3_length: 15
d_call: .
clone_size: .
v_call: TRBV18
cdr3_nt: TGTGCCAGCTCACCACCGCGGGGGCCAAAAGATACGCAGTATTTT
cdr3_aa: CASSPPRGPKDTQYF

j_call: TRBJ2-7
cdr3_length: 16
d_call: TRBD1
clone_size: .
v_call: TRBV7-8
cdr3_nt: TGTGCCAGCAGCTTACTAAGGGGGCCCGTCCCCTACGAGCAGTACTTC
cdr3_aa: CASSLLRGPVPYEQYF

j_call: TRBJ1-1
cdr3_length: 12
d_call: .
clone_size: .
v_call: TRBV29-1
cdr3_nt: TGCAGCGCCCTAACAGGGAGGCCTGAAGCTTTCTTT
cdr3_aa: CSALTGRPEAFF

j_call: TRBJ2-3
cdr3_length: 14
d_call: .
clone_size: .
v_call: TRBV7-6
cdr3_nt: TGTGCCAGCAGCTCCCGGACTGCGAAAGATACGCAGTATTTT
cdr3_aa: CASSSRTAKDTQYF

j_call: TRBJ1-5
cdr3_length: 15
d_call: TRBD1
clone_size: .
v_call: TRBV7-2
cdr3_nt: TGTGCCAGCAGCGCCTGGGACAGTAGGGATCAGCCCCAGCATTTT
cdr3_aa: CASSAWDSRDQPQHF

j_call: TRBJ2-7
cdr3_length: 14
d_call: .
clone_size: .
v_call: TRBV11-2
cdr3_nt: TGTGCCAGCAGCTGGGCGGGATTTACCTACGAGCAGTACTTC
cdr3_aa: CASSWAGFTYEQYF

j_call: TRBJ2-7
cdr3_length: 14
d_call: TRBD1
clone_size: .
v_call: TRBV27
cdr3_nt: TGTGCCAGCAGTTCAGGACAGGGCTCCTACGAGCAGTACTTC
cdr3_aa: CASSSGQGSYEQYF

j_call: TRBJ1-4
cdr3_length: 15
d_call: TRBD1
clone_size: .
v_call: TRBV6-5
cdr3_nt: TGTGCCAGCAGTTACCTGGACAGGGTAGATGAAAAACTGTTTTTT
cdr3_aa: CASSYLDRVDEKLFF

j_call: TRBJ2-3
cdr3_length: 22
d_call: TRBD2
clone_size: .
v_call: TRBV27
cdr3_nt: TGTGCCAGCAGTTTACGACTCGCCTCCGGGACTAGCGGGAGGTTGGGCACAGATACGCAGTATTTT
cdr3_aa: CASSLRLASGTSGRLGTDTQYF

j_call: TRBJ2-2
cdr3_length: 18
d_call: TRBD2
clone_size: once
v_call: TRBV5-1
cdr3_nt: TGCGCCAGCAGCTCGTGGCTTACTAGCGGGAGTGGGGCCGGGGAGCTGTTTTTT
cdr3_aa: CASSSWLTSGSGAGELFF

j_call: TRBJ2-1
cdr3_length: 17
d_call: TRBD2
clone_size: .
v_call: TRBV18
cdr3_nt: TGTGCCAGCTCACCATCTTTGGGGACTAGCGGACGTAATGAGCAGTTCTTC
cdr3_aa: CASSPSLGTSGRNEQFF

j_call: TRBJ2-7
cdr3_length: 14
d_call: TRBD1
clone_size: few
v_call: TRBV28
cdr3_nt: TGTGCCAGCAGTTCCGGGACAGCACTATACGAGCAGTACTTC
cdr3_aa: CASSSGTALYEQYF

j_call: TRBJ2-2
cdr3_length: 16
d_call: TRBD2
clone_size: .
v_call: TRBV4-1
cdr3_nt: TGCGCCAGCAGCCAACAGGGACTAGCGAGCGCCGGGGAGCTGTTTTTT
cdr3_aa: CASSQQGLASAGELFF

j_call: TRBJ2-7
cdr3_length: 15
d_call: TRBD1
clone_size: .
v_call: TRBV7-9
cdr3_nt: TGTGCCAGCAGCCGAATCCCAGGGGGACCCTACGAGCAGTACTTC
cdr3_aa: CASSRIPGGPYEQYF

j_call: TRBJ2-1
cdr3_length: 15
d_call: TRBD1
clone_size: once
v_call: TRBV11-2
cdr3_nt: TGTGCCAGCAGCTTAGGGACAGGGGTGGTTGGTGAGCAGTTCTTC
cdr3_aa: CASSLGTGVVGEQFF

j_call: TRBJ1-1
cdr3_length: 12
d_call: .
clone_size: .
v_call: TRBV10-3
cdr3_nt: TGTGCCATCAGTGAGTCCCCGATGGAAGCTTTCTTT
cdr3_aa: CAISESPMEAFF

j_call: TRBJ2-1
cdr3_length: 16
d_call: TRBD1
clone_size: .
v_call: TRBV28
cdr3_nt: TGTGCCAGCAGTTTGGCCCTTGGGCAGGGGGACAATGAGCAGTTCTTC
cdr3_aa: CASSLALGQGDNEQFF

j_call: TRBJ2-1
cdr3_length: 19
d_call: TRBD2
clone_size: .
v_call: TRBV28
cdr3_nt: TGTGCCAGCAGTTTACTGACAGGGGCAGGGACTAGCGGGGACAATGAGCAGTTCTTC
cdr3_aa: CASSLLTGAGTSGDNEQFF

j_call: TRBJ2-3
cdr3_length: 15
d_call: .
clone_size: .
v_call: TRBV11-2
cdr3_nt: TGTGCCAGCAGCTATTGGGATCAGGCCACAGATACGCAGTATTTT
cdr3_aa: CASSYWDQATDTQYF